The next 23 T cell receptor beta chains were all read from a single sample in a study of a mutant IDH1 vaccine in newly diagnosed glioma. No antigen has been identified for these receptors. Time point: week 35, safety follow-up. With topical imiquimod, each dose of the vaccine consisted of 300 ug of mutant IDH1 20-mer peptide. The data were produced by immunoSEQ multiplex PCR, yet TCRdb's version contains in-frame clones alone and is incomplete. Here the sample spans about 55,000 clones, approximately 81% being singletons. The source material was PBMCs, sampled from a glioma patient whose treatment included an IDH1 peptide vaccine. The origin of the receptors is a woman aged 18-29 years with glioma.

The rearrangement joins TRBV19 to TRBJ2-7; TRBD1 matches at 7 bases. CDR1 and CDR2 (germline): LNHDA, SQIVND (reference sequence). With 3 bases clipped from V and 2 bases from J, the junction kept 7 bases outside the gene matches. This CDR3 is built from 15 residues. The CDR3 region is CASSMVDRPPYEQYF. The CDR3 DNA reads TGTGCCAGTAGTATGGTGGACAGGCCCCCCTACGAGCAGTACTTC.

CDR3 amino acids: CASSYRDRAYEQYF. The CDR3 coding sequence is TGTGCCAGCAGTTACCGCGACAGGGCCTACGAGCAGTACTTC. This chain joins TRBV6-5 and TRBJ2-7; TRBD1 matches at 7 bases. Germline V gene data show CDR1 as MNHEY and CDR2 as SVGAGI. The CDR3 covers 14 residues. The trim removed 2 bases at V and 2 bases at J, leaving 3 bases unmatched.

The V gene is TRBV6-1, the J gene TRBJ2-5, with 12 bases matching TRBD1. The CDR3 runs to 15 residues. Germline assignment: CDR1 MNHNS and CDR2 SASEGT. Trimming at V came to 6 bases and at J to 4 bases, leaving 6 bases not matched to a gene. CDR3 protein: CASRTGTGGPETQYF. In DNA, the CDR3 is TGTGCCAGCAGGACCGGGACAGGGGGCCCAGAGACCCAGTACTTC.

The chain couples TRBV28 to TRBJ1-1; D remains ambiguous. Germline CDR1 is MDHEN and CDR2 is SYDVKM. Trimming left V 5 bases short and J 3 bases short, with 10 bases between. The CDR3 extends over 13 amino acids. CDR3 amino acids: CASSTGLYTEAFF. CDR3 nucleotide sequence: TGTGCCAGCAGTACTGGACTGTACACTGAAGCTTTCTTT.

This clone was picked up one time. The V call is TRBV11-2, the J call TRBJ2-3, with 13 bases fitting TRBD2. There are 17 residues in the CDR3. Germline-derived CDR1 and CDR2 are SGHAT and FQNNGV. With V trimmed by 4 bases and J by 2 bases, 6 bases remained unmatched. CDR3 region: CASSSRLAGGHTDTQYF. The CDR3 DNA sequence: TGTGCCAGCAGCTCTAGACTAGCGGGGGGCCACACAGATACGCAGTATTTT.

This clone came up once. The CDR3: CASSRWGRGGKADTQYF. For the CDR3, the DNA is TGCGCCAGCAGCCGCTGGGGGAGGGGGGGAAAAGCAGATACGCAGTATTTT. The chain combines TRBV10-2 with TRBJ2-3; possible D gene TRBD2, 7 bases. The CDR3 runs to 17 residues. With 6 bases removed from V and 4 bases from J, the gap between germline ends came to 23 bases. Per germline, CDR1 WSHSY and CDR2 SAAADI.

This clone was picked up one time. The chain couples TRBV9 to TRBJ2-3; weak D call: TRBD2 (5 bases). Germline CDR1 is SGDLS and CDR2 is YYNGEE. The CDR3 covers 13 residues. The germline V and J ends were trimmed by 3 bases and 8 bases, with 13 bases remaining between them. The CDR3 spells CASSDLPRGTQYF. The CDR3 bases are TGTGCCAGCAGCGACTTACCCCGGGGTACGCAGTATTTT.

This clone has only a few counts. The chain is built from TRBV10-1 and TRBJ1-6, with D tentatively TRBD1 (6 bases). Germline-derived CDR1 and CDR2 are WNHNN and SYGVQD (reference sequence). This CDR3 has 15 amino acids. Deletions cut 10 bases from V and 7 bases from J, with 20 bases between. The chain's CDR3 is CATDLQGLSNSPLHF. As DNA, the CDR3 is TGCGCCACCGACCTCCAGGGGCTCTCAAATTCACCCCTCCACTTT.

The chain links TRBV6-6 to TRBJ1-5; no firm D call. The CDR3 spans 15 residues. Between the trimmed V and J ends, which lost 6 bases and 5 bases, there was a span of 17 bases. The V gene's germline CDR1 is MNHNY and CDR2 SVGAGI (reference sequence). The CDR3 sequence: CASSVRALSHQPQHF. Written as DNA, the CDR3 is TGTGCCAGCAGCGTCCGGGCACTCTCTCATCAGCCCCAGCATTTT.

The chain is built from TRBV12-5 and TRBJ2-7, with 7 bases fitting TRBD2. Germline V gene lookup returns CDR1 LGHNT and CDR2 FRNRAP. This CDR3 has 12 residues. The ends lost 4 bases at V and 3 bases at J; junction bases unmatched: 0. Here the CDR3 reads CASGSGGYEQYF. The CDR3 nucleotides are TGTGCTAGTGGTTCGGGGGGCTACGAGCAGTACTTC.

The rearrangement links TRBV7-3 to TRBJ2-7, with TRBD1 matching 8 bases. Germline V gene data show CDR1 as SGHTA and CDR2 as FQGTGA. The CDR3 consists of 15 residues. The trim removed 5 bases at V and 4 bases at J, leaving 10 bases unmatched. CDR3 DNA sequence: TGTGCCAGCAGCCCCGGACAGGGAACTAAGTACGAGCAGTACTTC. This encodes CASSPGQGTKYEQYF.

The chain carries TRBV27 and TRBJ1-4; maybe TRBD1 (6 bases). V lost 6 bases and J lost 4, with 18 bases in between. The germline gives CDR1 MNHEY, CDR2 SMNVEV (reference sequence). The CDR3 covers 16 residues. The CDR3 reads CASRTEAQGLNEKLFF. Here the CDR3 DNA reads TGTGCCAGCAGAACAGAAGCGCAGGGGCTTAATGAAAAACTGTTTTTT. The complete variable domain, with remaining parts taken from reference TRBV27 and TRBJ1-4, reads EAQVTQNPRYLITVTGKKLTVTCSQNMNHEYMSWYRQDPGLGLRQIYYSMNVEVTDKGDVPEGYKVSRKEKRNFPLILESPSPNQTSLYFCASRTEAQGLNEKLFFGSGTQLSVL.

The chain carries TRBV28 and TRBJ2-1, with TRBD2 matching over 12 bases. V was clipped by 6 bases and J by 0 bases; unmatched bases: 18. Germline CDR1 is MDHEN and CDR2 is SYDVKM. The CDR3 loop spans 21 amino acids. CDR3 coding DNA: TGTGCCAGCAGGCCACGTAGTCAAATAGGACTAGCGGGAAGCTCCTACAATGAGCAGTTCTTC. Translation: CASRPRSQIGLAGSSYNEQFF.

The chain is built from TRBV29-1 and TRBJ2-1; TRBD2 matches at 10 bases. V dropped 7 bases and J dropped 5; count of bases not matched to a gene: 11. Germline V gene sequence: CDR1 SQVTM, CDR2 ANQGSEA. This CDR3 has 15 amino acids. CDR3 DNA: TGCAGCGCCGATCGGGGGACTAGCGAGAACAATGAGCAGTTCTTC. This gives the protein CSADRGTSENNEQFF.

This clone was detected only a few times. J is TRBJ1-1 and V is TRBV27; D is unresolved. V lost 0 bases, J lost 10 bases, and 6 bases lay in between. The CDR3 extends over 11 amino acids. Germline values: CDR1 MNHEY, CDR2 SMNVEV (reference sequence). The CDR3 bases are TGTGCCAGCAGTTTATCAGTGGGAGCTTTCTTT. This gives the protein CASSLSVGAFF.

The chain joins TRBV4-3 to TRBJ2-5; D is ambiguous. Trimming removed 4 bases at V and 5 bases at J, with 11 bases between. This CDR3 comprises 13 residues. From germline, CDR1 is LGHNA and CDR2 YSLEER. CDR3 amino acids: CASSPILRETQYF. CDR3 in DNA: TGCGCCAGCAGCCCTATCCTTCGGGAGACCCAGTACTTC.

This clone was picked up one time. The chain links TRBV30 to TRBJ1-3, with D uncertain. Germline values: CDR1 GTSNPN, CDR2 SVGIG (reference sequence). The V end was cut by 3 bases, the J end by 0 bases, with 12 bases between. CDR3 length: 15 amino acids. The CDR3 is CAWRMDHFSGNTIYF. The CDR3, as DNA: TGTGCCTGGAGAATGGACCACTTCTCTGGAAACACCATATATTTT.

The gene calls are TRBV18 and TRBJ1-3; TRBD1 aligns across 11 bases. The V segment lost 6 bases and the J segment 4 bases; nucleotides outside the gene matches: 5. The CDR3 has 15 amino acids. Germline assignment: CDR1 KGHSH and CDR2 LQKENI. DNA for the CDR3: TGTGCCAGCTCGTCAGGGACAGGGGGAGGAAACACCATATATTTT. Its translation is CASSSGTGGGNTIYF.

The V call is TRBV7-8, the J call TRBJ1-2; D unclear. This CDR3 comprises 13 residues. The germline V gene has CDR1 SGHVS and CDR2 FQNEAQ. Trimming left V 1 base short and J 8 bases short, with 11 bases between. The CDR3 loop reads CASSLGPGRGYTF. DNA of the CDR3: TGTGCCAGCAGCTTAGGGCCCGGGCGAGGCTACACCTTC. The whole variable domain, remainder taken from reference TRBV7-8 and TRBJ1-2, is GAGVSQSPRYKVAKRGQDVALRCDPISGHVSLFWYQQALGQGPEFLTYFQNEAQLDKSGLPSDRFFAERPEGSVSTLKIQRTQQEDSAVYLCASSLGPGRGYTFGSGTRLTVV.

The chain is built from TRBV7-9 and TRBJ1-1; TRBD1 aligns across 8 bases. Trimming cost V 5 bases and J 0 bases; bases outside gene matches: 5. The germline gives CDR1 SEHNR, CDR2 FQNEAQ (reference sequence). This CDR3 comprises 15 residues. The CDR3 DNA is TGTGCCAGCAGCCCCCGGGACAGGATGAACACTGAAGCTTTCTTT. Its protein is CASSPRDRMNTEAFF.

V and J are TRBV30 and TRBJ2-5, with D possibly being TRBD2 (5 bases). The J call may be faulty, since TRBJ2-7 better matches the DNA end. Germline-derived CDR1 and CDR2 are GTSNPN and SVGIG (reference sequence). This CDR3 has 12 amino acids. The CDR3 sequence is CAWLRGTYEQYF. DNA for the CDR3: TGTGCCTGGCTACGGGGTACCTACGAGCAGTACTTC.

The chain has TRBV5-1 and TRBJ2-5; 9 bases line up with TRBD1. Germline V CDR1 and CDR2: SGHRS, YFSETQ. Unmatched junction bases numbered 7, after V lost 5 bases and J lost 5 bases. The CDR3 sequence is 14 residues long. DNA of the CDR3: TGCGCCAGCAGAAGGGACAGGGCGATTGAGACCCAGTACTTC. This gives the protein CASRRDRAIETQYF.

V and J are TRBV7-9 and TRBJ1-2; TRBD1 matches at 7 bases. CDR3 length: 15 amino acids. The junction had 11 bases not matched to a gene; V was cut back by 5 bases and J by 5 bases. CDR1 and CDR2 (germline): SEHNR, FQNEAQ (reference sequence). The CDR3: CASSLTIDRAYGYTF. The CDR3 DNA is TGTGCCAGCAGCCTTACTATAGACAGGGCGTATGGCTACACCTTC.